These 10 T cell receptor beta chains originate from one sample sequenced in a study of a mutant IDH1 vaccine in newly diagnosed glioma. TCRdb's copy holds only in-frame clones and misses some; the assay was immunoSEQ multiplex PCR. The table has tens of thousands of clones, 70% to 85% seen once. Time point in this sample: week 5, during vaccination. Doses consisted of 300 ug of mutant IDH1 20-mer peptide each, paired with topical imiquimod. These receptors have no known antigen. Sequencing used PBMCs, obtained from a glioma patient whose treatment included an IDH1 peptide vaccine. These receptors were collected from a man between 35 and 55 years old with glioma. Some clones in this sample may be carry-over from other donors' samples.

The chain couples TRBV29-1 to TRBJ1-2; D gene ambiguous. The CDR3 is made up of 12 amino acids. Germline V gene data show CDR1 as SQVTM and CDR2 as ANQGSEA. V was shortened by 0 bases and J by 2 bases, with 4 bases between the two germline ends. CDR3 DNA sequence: TGCAGCGTTGAAGAGGGGAACTATGGCTACACCTTC. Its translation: CSVEEGNYGYTF.

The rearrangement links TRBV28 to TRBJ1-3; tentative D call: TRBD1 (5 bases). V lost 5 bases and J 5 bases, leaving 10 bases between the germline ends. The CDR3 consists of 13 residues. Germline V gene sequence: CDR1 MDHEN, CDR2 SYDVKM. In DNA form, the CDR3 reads TGTGCCAGCAGTGGACGGGGGAGAAACACCATATATTTT. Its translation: CASSGRGRNTIYF.

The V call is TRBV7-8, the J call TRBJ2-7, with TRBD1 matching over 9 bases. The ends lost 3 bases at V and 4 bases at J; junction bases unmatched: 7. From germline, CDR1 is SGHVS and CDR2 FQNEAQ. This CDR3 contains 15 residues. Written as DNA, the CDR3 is TGTGCCAGCAGCTTCCGGGACAGGGAGATATACGAGCAGTACTTC. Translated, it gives CASSFRDREIYEQYF. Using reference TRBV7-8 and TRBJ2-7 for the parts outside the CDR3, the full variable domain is GAGVSQSPRYKVAKRGQDVALRCDPISGHVSLFWYQQALGQGPEFLTYFQNEAQLDKSGLPSDRFFAERPEGSVSTLKIQRTQQEDSAVYLCASSFRDREIYEQYFGPGTRLTVT.

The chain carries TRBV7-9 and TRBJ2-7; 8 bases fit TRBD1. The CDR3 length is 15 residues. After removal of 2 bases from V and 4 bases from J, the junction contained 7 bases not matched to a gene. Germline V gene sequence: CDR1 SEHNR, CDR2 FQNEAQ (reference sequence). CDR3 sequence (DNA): TGTGCCAGCAGCTTATCCCGGACAGGGAGTTACGAGCAGTACTTC. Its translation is CASSLSRTGSYEQYF.

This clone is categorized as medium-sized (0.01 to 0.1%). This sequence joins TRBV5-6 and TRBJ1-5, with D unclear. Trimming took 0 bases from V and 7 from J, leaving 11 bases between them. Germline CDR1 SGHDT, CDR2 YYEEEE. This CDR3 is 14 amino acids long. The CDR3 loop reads CASSLGSSGQPQHF. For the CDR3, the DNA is TGTGCCAGCAGCTTGGGGTCTAGCGGACAGCCCCAGCATTTT.

The CDR3 loop reads CASSRPNQPQHF. The CDR3 DNA is TGTGCCAGCTCCCGACCCAATCAGCCCCAGCATTTT. The chain recombines TRBV27 with TRBJ1-5; unclear D gene. The ends were cut back, 8 bases at V and 3 bases at J, with 8 bases in the middle. The CDR3 totals 12 residues. Germline V gene data show CDR1 as MNHEY and CDR2 as SMNVEV (reference sequence).

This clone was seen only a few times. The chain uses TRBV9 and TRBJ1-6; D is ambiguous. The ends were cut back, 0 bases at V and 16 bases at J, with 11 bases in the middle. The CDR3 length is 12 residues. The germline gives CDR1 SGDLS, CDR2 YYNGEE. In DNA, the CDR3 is TGTGCCAGCAGCGTAGGTGATCGAATTCTCCACTTT. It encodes CASSVGDRILHF.

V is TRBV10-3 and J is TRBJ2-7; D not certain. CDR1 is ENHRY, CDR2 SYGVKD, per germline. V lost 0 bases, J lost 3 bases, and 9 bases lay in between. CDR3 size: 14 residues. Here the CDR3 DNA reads TGTGCCATCAGTGAGTCGAATTATCTCTACGAGCAGTACTTC. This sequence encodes CAISESNYLYEQYF.

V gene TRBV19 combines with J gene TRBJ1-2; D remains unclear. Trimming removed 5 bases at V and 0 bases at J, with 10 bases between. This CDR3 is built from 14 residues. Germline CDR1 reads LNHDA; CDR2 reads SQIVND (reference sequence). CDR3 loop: CASSSAGTNYGYTF. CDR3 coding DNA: TGTGCCAGTAGTTCGGCGGGAACTAACTATGGCTACACCTTC.

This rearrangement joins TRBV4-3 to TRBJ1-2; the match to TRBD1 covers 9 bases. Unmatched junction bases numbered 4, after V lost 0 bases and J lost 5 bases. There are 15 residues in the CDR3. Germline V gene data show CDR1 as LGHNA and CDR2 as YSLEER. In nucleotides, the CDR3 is TGCGCCAGCAGCCAAGATCGGGGACAGGGTTATGGCTACACCTTC. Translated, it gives CASSQDRGQGYGYTF.